This TCR beta chain was captured by sequencing in a study of Ad26.COV2.S vaccination and SARS-CoV-2 variants. Findings of the study overall: Vaccine recipients and placebo recipients showed similar non-spike TCR breadth. Vaccine recipients showed a spike-specific TCR breadth that was higher than in placebo recipients. Overall T cell responses may have been underestimated by the analyses of TCR breadth and depth.

Germline V gene data show CDR1 as MDHEN and CDR2 as SYDVKM. The CDR3 is 16 amino acids. V shed 6 bases and J shed 0 bases, with 15 bases lying between them. Profiling relied on immunoSEQ multiplex PCR, and the TCRdb table lists in-frame clones only, not all of them. The table has approximately 480,000 clones, approximately 90% seen once. Worth noting for this clone: Antigen specificity is unknown.

As for treatment: 15 to 20 received Ad26.COV2.S at low or high dose, single or two shots; about 5 received placebo; per-sample allocation not given. Samples analyzed were those drawn on day 63 after the first vaccine or placebo injection. It was an adult aged 18-55 years in Boston who was the donor. The rearrangement joins TRBV28 to TRBJ2-1, with a weak D call TRBD1 (5 bases). The specimen was peripheral blood, collected in a trial of Ad26.COV2.S vaccine versus placebo. This TCR came from a person between 18 and 60 years old who received the Ad26.COV2.S COVID-19 vaccine or a placebo. CDR3 loop: CASRPQGLSSYNEQFF. The CDR3 DNA reads TGTGCCAGCAGACCTCAGGGATTAAGCTCCTACAATGAGCAGTTCTTC.